This T cell receptor beta chain was recovered during a study of post-analysis software for immune sequencing data. Study-wide points: Controls showed lower frequencies than patients for five TRBV segments, and TRBV5-6, TRBV5-1 and TRBV20-1 were among these.

There are many counts of this clonotype. The antigen is unknown. Carried by the TCR beta cDNA libraries were unique molecular identifiers. Via MiXCR, TCRdb re-called the PCR reads, giving one row per CDR3 protein. There are about 200,000 distinct CDR3 sequences in the sample; roughly 30% occur only once, and around 3.2% lies in the top ten. Trimming left V 0 bases short and J 6 bases short, with 9 bases between. Germline values: CDR1 DFQATT, CDR2 SNEGSKA (reference sequence). The CDR3 has 12 residues. V and J are TRBV20-1 and TRBJ2-7; a possible D gene is TRBD2 (5 bases). The source material was blood. The origin of this receptor is a girl aged 2 to 17 with multiple sclerosis. The CDR3 DNA follows: TGCAGTGCTAGAGATCCGGCGGGCGAGCAGTACTTC. This encodes CSARDPAGEQYF.